Below, 20 T cell receptor beta chains from the same sample are listed, as sequenced in a study of vaccination and CD4 T cells after COVID-19. This sample's treatment: roughly 10-day PBMC culture with coronavirus spike peptide pools or control peptides (ViraFEST assay). Collection of the unexposed donor's CD4+ T cells took place before the COVID-19 pandemic (2011-2018). The antigens of these receptors remain unknown. The study sequenced cultured CD4+ T cell DNA using the Oncomine TCR Beta short-read assay. In this case, cultured CD4+ T cells provided the extracted genomic DNA. TCRdb reprocessed the PCR reads via MiXCR and lists one record per CDR3 protein. The data show around 10,000 distinct CDR3 sequences, less than 40% seen once. The sequenced sample consisted of CD4+ T cells from blood, cultured in vitro. Receptors were obtained from a human donor in good health.

The genes are TRBV7-9 and TRBJ2-1; D gene unclear. The CDR3 runs to 15 residues. Per germline, CDR1 SEHNR and CDR2 FQNEAQ (reference sequence). V was clipped by 6 bases and J by 7 bases, with 19 bases between them. The CDR3 loop reads CASRGAGPRTNEQFF. CDR3 bases: TGTGCCAGCAGAGGCGCCGGCCCCCGTACTAATGAGCAGTTCTTC.

The V and J genes are TRBV28 and TRBJ1-5, with D perhaps matching TRBD1 (6 bases). The CDR3 runs 14 residues. The germline CDR1 and CDR2 sequences are MDHEN and SYDVKM. V shed 7 bases and J shed 4 bases, with 14 bases lying between them. CDR3 loop: CASTEGGGNQPQHF. The CDR3 region has the DNA TGTGCCAGCACCGAGGGAGGGGGAAATCAGCCCCAGCATTTT.

The chain is built from TRBV19 and TRBJ2-7; D possibly uses TRBD1 or TRBD2 (5 bases each). The CDR3 covers 14 residues. Trimming removed 3 bases at V and 7 bases at J, with 16 bases between. Germline values: CDR1 LNHDA, CDR2 SQIVND (reference sequence). CDR3 loop: CASSIGGPAGEQYF. As DNA, the CDR3 is TGTGCCAGTAGTATTGGGGGTCCAGCTGGGGAGCAGTACTTC.

The chain joins TRBV10-3 to TRBJ2-5; 10 nucleotides line up with TRBD1. CDR3 length equals 13 residues. CDR1 is ENHRY, CDR2 SYGVKD, per germline. Trimming cost V 6 bases and J 4 bases; bases outside gene matches: 2. The CDR3 sequence: CAISGTGVETQYF. CDR3 in DNA: TGTGCCATCAGCGGGACAGGGGTAGAGACCCAGTACTTC.

This clonotype has more than one count but fewer than ten. The chain is built from TRBV6-5 and TRBJ2-7; 12 bases match TRBD2. With V trimmed by 2 bases and J by 4 bases, 12 bases remained unmatched. The CDR3 length is 18 residues. The germline V gene has CDR1 MNHEY and CDR2 SVGAGI. CDR3 region: CASSYAGLAGIRGYEQYF. The CDR3 region has the DNA TGTGCCAGCAGTTACGCTGGACTAGCGGGGATACGGGGGTACGAGCAGTACTTC.

This clonotype has just a few counts. The chain is built from TRBV20-1 and TRBJ2-7; TRBD2 is a possible D gene (6 bases). Germline CDR1 is DFQATT and CDR2 is SNEGSKA (reference sequence). CDR3 length equals 14 residues. V lost 3 bases to trimming and J lost 3 bases, with 15 bases between them. CDR3 DNA sequence: TGCAGTGCTAGGGAGGAGACTAGAAACTACGAGCAGTACTTC. It yields the protein CSAREETRNYEQYF.

V and J are TRBV4-2 and TRBJ2-6, with D perhaps matching TRBD1 (5 bases). The germline gives CDR1 LGHNA, CDR2 YNFKEQ. The V end was cut by 0 bases, the J end by 4 bases, with 13 bases between. This CDR3 has 17 amino acids. CDR3 nucleotide sequence: TGTGCCAGCAGCCAAGACCTAGGGGTAGGAGGGGCCAACGTCCTGACTTTC. It yields the protein CASSQDLGVGGANVLTF.

The CDR3 DNA is TGTGCCACCAGCAGAGATCCGGGGGGCAGGATCAACAATGAGCAGTTCTTC. It encodes CATSRDPGGRINNEQFF. This chain uses TRBV15 with TRBJ2-1; D is possibly TRBD2 (7 bases). Germline loops: CDR1 LNHNV, CDR2 YYDKDF (reference sequence). Between the trimmed V and J ends, which lost 0 bases and 5 bases, there was a span of 17 bases. The CDR3 sequence is 17 residues long.

The chain links TRBV5-1 to TRBJ1-2, with D possibly TRBD1 on 6 matching bases. This CDR3 has 14 amino acids. The germline V gene encodes CDR1 SGHRS and CDR2 YFSETQ. The V gene lost 2 bases and the J gene lost 3 bases, with 11 bases spanning the gap. The CDR3 sequence is CASSLSTGYYGYTF. The CDR3 DNA is TGCGCCAGCAGCTTATCGACAGGCTACTATGGCTACACCTTC.

The gene calls are TRBV28 and TRBJ1-2; 11 bases are shared with TRBD1. CDR1 is MDHEN, CDR2 SYDVKM, per germline. The CDR3 spans 13 residues. V was pared by 7 bases and J by 8 bases, with 6 bases of the junction left unmatched. The DNA of the CDR3 is TGTGCCAGCATTCGGACAGGGGGCGGCGGCTACACCTTC. This sequence encodes CASIRTGGGGYTF.

This chain's CDR3 is CATRSGGSSYEQYF. The CDR3 nucleotides read TGTGCCACCCGTAGCGGGGGAAGCTCCTACGAGCAGTACTTC. V and J are TRBV6-2 or TRBV6-3 and TRBJ2-7; 9 bases fit TRBD2. V trimming: 10 bases; J trimming: 0 bases; junction bases outside the gene matches: 7. The CDR3 loop spans 14 amino acids. CDR1 and CDR2 from the germline V gene are MNHEY and SVGEGT.

This chain's CDR3 is CASSNQGAHSTDTQYF. CDR3 nucleotide sequence: TGTGCCAGCAGTAACCAGGGGGCTCACTCCACAGATACGCAGTATTTT. V usage is TRBV6-2 or TRBV6-3 and J usage is TRBJ2-3; 8 bases are shared with TRBD1. Germline-derived CDR1 and CDR2 are MNHEY and SVGEGT. V was clipped by 5 bases and J by 2 bases; unmatched bases: 9. The CDR3 is 16 amino acids.

The gene calls are TRBV24-1 and TRBJ1-5, with TRBD1 as a possible D gene (5 bases). Germline V gene lookup returns CDR1 KGHDR and CDR2 SFDVKD. V was pared by 4 bases and J by 11 bases, with 14 bases between. This CDR3 contains 13 residues. This chain's CDR3 is CATSETGFGSQHF. CDR3 sequence (DNA): TGTGCCACCAGTGAAACAGGATTTGGGTCCCAGCATTTT.

The chain links TRBV9 to TRBJ2-1; TRBD2 matches 10 bases. This CDR3 has 18 residues. CDR1 and CDR2 (germline): SGDLS, YYNGEE. The ends lost 0 bases at V and 5 bases at J; junction bases unmatched: 11. The CDR3 region has the DNA TGTGCCAGCAGCGTAGACCCTATTAGCGGGAGGTTAAACAATGAGCAGTTCTTC. Its protein product is CASSVDPISGRLNNEQFF.

The chain links TRBV20-1 to TRBJ1-2; weak D call: TRBD1 (5 bases). CDR3 size: 11 residues. Germline V gene data show CDR1 as DFQATT and CDR2 as SNEGSKA (reference sequence). V lost 6 bases, J lost 4 bases, and 9 bases lay in between. The CDR3: CSAATVYGYTF. CDR3 nucleotide sequence: TGCAGTGCGGCGACAGTCTATGGCTACACCTTC.

This clonotype was seen only a few times. The chain carries TRBV7-2 and TRBJ2-2; D possibly corresponds to TRBD2 (5 bases). This CDR3 is 14 amino acids long. Germline V gives CDR1 SGHTA, CDR2 FQGNSA. V lost 5 bases and J lost 6, with 13 bases in between. The CDR3 nucleotides are TGTGCCAGCAGCCAACGGTCTAGCCCCGGGGAGCTGTTTTTT. Translation: CASSQRSSPGELFF.

V gene TRBV5-4 combines with J gene TRBJ1-6; TRBD1 is a possible D gene (5 bases). The ends were cut back, 3 bases at V and 8 bases at J, with 18 bases in the middle. CDR3 length equals 16 residues. Germline assignment: CDR1 SGHNT and CDR2 YYREEE (reference sequence). CDR3 residues: CASSSGGNLRDSPLHF. The CDR3 region has the DNA TGTGCCAGCAGCTCCGGGGGGAATCTTAGGGATTCACCCCTCCACTTT.

This chain joins TRBV24-1 and TRBJ2-7, with D perhaps matching TRBD2 (5 bases). The CDR3 is 15 residues long. Trimming took off 4 bases at V and 4 bases at J, with 16 bases between the two ends. Germline CDR1 is KGHDR and CDR2 is SFDVKD. For the CDR3, the DNA is TGTGCCACCAGTGAAGCCACAACACGGGGTTACGAGCAGTACTTC. Translated, it gives CATSEATTRGYEQYF.

This chain joins TRBV27 and TRBJ2-7, with 9 nucleotides matching TRBD2. The V gene's germline CDR1 is MNHEY and CDR2 SMNVEV (reference sequence). V was pared by 5 bases and J by 2 bases, with 10 bases of the junction left unmatched. This CDR3 spans 16 amino acids. CDR3 sequence reads: CASSLTGTSLTYEQYF. As DNA, the CDR3 is TGTGCCAGCAGTCTTACCGGGACTAGCCTAACCTACGAGCAGTACTTC.

This clonotype was seen more than once but under ten times. The V and J genes are TRBV7-2 and TRBJ2-5; weak D call: TRBD2 (6 bases). Germline CDR1 SGHTA, CDR2 FQGNSA. Trimming removed 5 bases from V and 5 bases from J, with 27 bases in between. There are 18 residues in the CDR3. Here the CDR3 reads CASSPEGRWTRRVETQYF. The CDR3 nucleotides are TGTGCCAGCAGCCCAGAGGGGAGGTGGACCAGGAGAGTCGAGACCCAGTACTTC.